What follows are 17 T cell receptor beta chains derived from one specimen sequenced in a study of T cells after yellow fever vaccination. In TCRdb, the 5' RACE reads were re-called with MiXCR into one record per CDR3 protein. The sample lists around 310,000 distinct CDR3 sequences; almost 4% were seen once. This sample comprised PBMCs, obtained 5 days after the yellow fever booster vaccination. The receptors originated from a man aged 18 to 35 who received the YFV17D yellow fever vaccine.

This clonotype has ten or more counts. The chain links TRBV7-9 to TRBJ1-5; unclear D gene. This CDR3 comprises 16 residues. Germline CDR1 and CDR2: SEHNR and FQNEAQ (reference sequence). V was cut by 5 bases and J by 4 bases, with 18 bases left in between. The CDR3 loop reads CASSLSSSGRNQPQHF. In DNA, the CDR3 is TGTGCCAGCAGCCTTAGTTCATCGGGTAGGAATCAGCCCCAGCATTTT.

The V gene is TRBV5-5, the J gene TRBJ1-5; no definite D call. In germline, CDR1 is SGHKS, CDR2 YYEKEE (reference sequence). The V end was cut by 4 bases, the J end by 8 bases, with 16 bases between. The CDR3 runs to 14 residues. CDR3 sequence (DNA): TGTGCCAGCAGCCTTACTCAGTCCGTGGAGCCCCAGCATTTT. Its protein product is CASSLTQSVEPQHF.

This chain links TRBV3-1 with TRBJ2-1, with TRBD2 matching 11 bases. The CDR3 runs 16 residues. Losses at the gene ends were 3 bases for V and 7 bases for J; bases not matched to a gene: 8. Germline CDR1 and CDR2: LGHDT and YNNKEL (reference sequence). CDR3 region: CASSHAPGLAANEQFF. The CDR3 nucleotides read TGTGCCAGCAGCCACGCCCCGGGACTAGCGGCTAATGAGCAGTTCTTC.

This clonotype was seen a handful of times. The chain employs TRBV2 and TRBJ2-7, with 8 positions matching TRBD2. The V and J ends lost 5 bases and 6 bases, in that order; junction bases with no gene match: 6. CDR1 is SNHLY, CDR2 FYNNEI, per germline. The CDR3 totals 13 residues. CDR3 bases: TGTGCCAGCAGTAATAGCGGGGCTGGCGAGCAGTACTTC. It translates to CASSNSGAGEQYF.

This clonotype was found many times. The chain combines TRBV25-1 with TRBJ1-2; D possibly corresponds to TRBD1 (5 bases). V was pared by 6 bases and J by 4 bases, with 15 bases between. The CDR3 loop spans 14 amino acids. CDR1 MGHDK and CDR2 SYGVNS come from the germline V gene. CDR3: CASSGDRDSYGYTF. In DNA form, the CDR3 reads TGTGCCAGCAGCGGGGACCGCGACAGCTATGGCTACACCTTC.

The V gene is TRBV20-1, the J gene TRBJ2-7, with D perhaps matching TRBD1 or TRBD2 (5 bases each). Germline-derived CDR1 and CDR2 are DFQATT and SNEGSKA (reference sequence). Between the trimmed V and J ends, which lost 5 bases and 3 bases, there was a span of 17 bases. The CDR3 extends over 14 amino acids. CDR3 region: CSASELGPLYEQYF. CDR3 bases: TGCAGTGCTTCAGAACTGGGACCACTCTACGAGCAGTACTTC.

This clonotype was seen only a few times. Written as DNA, the CDR3 is TGTGCCAGCTCACCACCACAGGGGGCAGGACCCAAAAACATTCAGTACTTC. Translation: CASSPPQGAGPKNIQYF. The chain uses TRBV18 and TRBJ2-4; 9 bases are shared with TRBD1. The CDR3 has 17 residues. From germline, CDR1 is KGHSH and CDR2 LQKENI. The junction had 5 bases not matched to a gene; V was cut back by 0 bases and J by 2 bases.

The chain is built from TRBV12-3 or TRBV12-4 and TRBJ1-4, with D uncertain. The CDR3 spans 12 residues. Trimming pared 3 bases from V and 8 bases from J, leaving 7 bases between. The chain's CDR3 is CASSFGPEKLFF. The CDR3 bases are TGTGCCAGCAGTTTCGGCCCGGAAAAACTGTTTTTT.

This clonotype was counted between two and nine times. This rearrangement joins TRBV4-2 to TRBJ1-1, with D possibly TRBD1 on 5 matching bases. Germline assignment: CDR1 LGHNA and CDR2 YNFKEQ. The CDR3 spans 13 residues. The ends were cut back, 4 bases at V and 7 bases at J, with 13 bases in the middle. This CDR3 is CASSRPQGDEAFF. In DNA form, the CDR3 reads TGTGCCAGCAGCCGCCCTCAGGGAGATGAAGCTTTCTTT.

In this sample, this clonotype turned up many times. The CDR3 loop reads CASSYLKLGVNYGYTF. CDR3 DNA sequence: TGTGCCAGCAGTTATCTCAAGTTAGGGGTTAACTATGGCTACACCTTC. The rearrangement uses TRBV6-5 and TRBJ1-2; D might be TRBD1 (5 bases). The CDR3 covers 16 residues. V was trimmed by 3 bases and J by 1 base, leaving 15 bases between them. Germline CDR1 is MNHEY and CDR2 is SVGAGI.

This clonotype was recorded a few times. The genes are TRBV6-5 and TRBJ2-3, with D perhaps TRBD1 (7 bases). Germline CDR1 MNHEY, CDR2 SVGAGI. The CDR3 has 15 amino acids. Trimming removed 2 bases at V and 3 bases at J, with 12 bases between. The CDR3 DNA follows: TGTGCCAGCAGTTACGGCAGGGGGGCAACAGATACGCAGTATTTT. This encodes CASSYGRGATDTQYF.

This clonotype was recorded a few times. J is TRBJ2-1 and V is TRBV20-1, with TRBD2 identical over 7 bases. The CDR3 is made up of 15 amino acids. CDR1 DFQATT and CDR2 SNEGSKA come from the germline V gene (reference sequence). V shed 5 bases, J shed 1 base, and the junction held 8 bases outside the gene matches. The CDR3 DNA sequence: TGCAGTGCTGAGCCCGAGCGGGGTTCCTACAATGAGCAGTTCTTC. It is translated as CSAEPERGSYNEQFF.

This clonotype was picked up a small number of times. The chain couples TRBV7-3 to TRBJ2-2; 11 bases match TRBD2. Germline loops: CDR1 SGHTA, CDR2 FQGTGA. V dropped 4 bases and J dropped 8; count of bases not matched to a gene: 3. The CDR3 is made up of 14 amino acids. The CDR3 DNA is TGTGCCAGCAGCTCTAGCGGGGGGCTTGGGGAGCTGTTTTTT. Translating it yields CASSSSGGLGELFF.

This clonotype was seen a few times. The rearrangement links TRBV5-4 to TRBJ2-5; 10 nucleotides align to TRBD2. The CDR3 has 16 amino acids. From germline, CDR1 is SGHNT and CDR2 YYREEE (reference sequence). The V segment lost 5 bases and the J segment 2 bases; nucleotides outside the gene matches: 9. CDR3 sequence: CASRVGVAGGQETQYF. CDR3 DNA: TGTGCCAGCAGGGTGGGGGTAGCGGGGGGTCAAGAGACCCAGTACTTC.

This clonotype was seen many times. V gene TRBV7-2 combines with J gene TRBJ1-1, with D tentatively TRBD1 (5 bases). V shed 8 bases and J shed 3 bases, with 13 bases lying between them. CDR1 is SGHTA, CDR2 FQGNSA, per germline. This CDR3 is built from 13 residues. This CDR3 is CASGTPAYTEAFF. CDR3 DNA: TGTGCCAGCGGGACTCCGGCCTACACTGAAGCTTTCTTT.

CDR3 DNA sequence: TGTGCCAGTACCAGGAGGAGGGGGACAGATACGCAGTATTTT. Translation gives CASTRRRGTDTQYF. This chain links TRBV19 with TRBJ2-3, with D possibly called TRBD1 or TRBD2 (6 bases each). Trimming cost V 7 bases and J 3 bases, with 14 bases left between them. Looked up from germline, CDR1 is LNHDA and CDR2 is SQIVND (reference sequence). The CDR3 runs to 14 residues.

This chain connects TRBV10-3 to TRBJ2-3; 12 bases line up with TRBD2. This CDR3 comprises 18 residues. Germline trimming cut 0 bases from V and 3 bases from J; bases unmatched to any gene: 7. Looked up from germline, CDR1 is ENHRY and CDR2 is SYGVKD. The CDR3 reads CAISESTTSGSRTDTQYF. In DNA, the CDR3 is TGTGCCATCAGTGAGTCTACGACTAGCGGGAGTAGAACAGATACGCAGTATTTT.